Each of the 20 T cell receptor beta chains below was sequenced from the same sample in a study of CD8 T cells in Susac syndrome. Random hexamers served to reverse transcribe roughly 0.45 to 1 ug RNA. TCRdb re-called the immunoSEQ multiplex PCR reads with MiXCR, one entry per CDR3 protein. The sample consists of approximately 170,000 distinct CDR3 sequences, 92% of them appearing once. Sequenced: CD4+ T cells from PBMCs. These receptors all come from a human donor in good health.

This chain connects TRBV7-8 to TRBJ2-5, with 11 bases fitting TRBD2. Germline V gene sequence: CDR1 SGHVS, CDR2 FQNEAQ. The CDR3 has 15 residues. Losses at the gene ends were 1 base for V and 4 bases for J; bases not matched to a gene: 2. CDR3 amino acids: CASSLGLAGTETQYF. CDR3 sequence (DNA): TGTGCCAGCAGCTTAGGACTAGCGGGAACAGAGACCCAGTACTTC.

V is TRBV20-1 and J is TRBJ1-4; 7 bases align to TRBD1. Per germline, CDR1 DFQATT and CDR2 SNEGSKA (reference sequence). V shed 6 bases, J shed 8 bases, and the junction held 9 bases outside the gene matches. The CDR3 has 13 residues. The CDR3 nucleotides are TGCAGTGCAAATACAGGGGTAGGGGAAAAACTGTTTTTT. Its protein is CSANTGVGEKLFF.

The J gene is TRBJ2-1, the V gene TRBV14, with 10 positions matching TRBD2. In germline, CDR1 is SGHDN, CDR2 FVKESK. Unmatched junction bases numbered 11, after V lost 0 bases and J lost 6 bases. The CDR3 has 18 residues. CDR3 bases: TGTGCCAGCAGCCAAGATCACCCCCTAGCGGGAGTCAGCAATGAGCAGTTCTTC. This encodes CASSQDHPLAGVSNEQFF.

The CDR3 DNA reads TGTGCCTGGAGTGGTAGTGTAAATGAGCAGTTCTTC. Encoded protein: CAWSGSVNEQFF. V usage is TRBV30 and J usage is TRBJ2-1, with no clear D. The CDR3 totals 12 residues. V dropped 1 base and J dropped 7 bases, with 8 bases sitting between them. Per the germline V gene, CDR1 is GTSNPN and CDR2 is SVGIG (reference sequence).

The V gene is TRBV11-2, the J gene TRBJ2-1; the match to TRBD2 covers 10 bases. CDR1 is SGHAT and CDR2 is FQNNGV in the germline V gene. The length of the CDR3 is 15 residues. V lost 5 bases to trimming and J lost 9 bases; unmatched junction nucleotides: 10. The CDR3 DNA follows: TGTGCCAGCAGCCTAACTAGCGGGACCTTTGGTGAGCAGTTCTTC. Residues: CASSLTSGTFGEQFF.

This clonotype was seen only once. V is TRBV20-1 and J is TRBJ2-1; 10 bases map to TRBD2. This CDR3 spans 14 amino acids. J gave up 10 bases and V 1 base, and 7 bases lay outside the gene matches. Germline V lookup: CDR1 DFQATT, CDR2 SNEGSKA (reference sequence). CDR3 DNA sequence: TGCAGTGCTAGAGGTCGACTAGCGGGTCGGGAGCAGTTCTTC. This gives the protein CSARGRLAGREQFF.

The chain couples TRBV6-5 to TRBJ2-7, with a possible D match to TRBD2 (6 bases). In germline, CDR1 is MNHEY, CDR2 SVGAGI. V lost 9 bases to trimming and J lost 5 bases, with 20 bases between them. This CDR3 has 14 amino acids. In DNA, the CDR3 is TGTGCCAGTCGCCGGGCGGGGAAAGGTGACGAGCAGTACTTC. Translating it yields CASRRAGKGDEQYF.

This clonotype was counted once. This rearrangement joins TRBV25-1 to TRBJ1-4, with D perhaps TRBD1 (5 bases). The CDR3 consists of 15 residues. Trimming took off 1 base at V and 7 bases at J, with 13 bases between the two ends. The germline CDR1 and CDR2 sequences are MGHDK and SYGVNS. This chain's CDR3 is CASSEWRGHGEKLFF. The DNA of the CDR3 is TGTGCCAGCAGTGAATGGCGGGGCCATGGTGAAAAACTGTTTTTT.

CDR3 residues: CASSPAGLVHNEQFF. CDR3 nucleotides: TGTGCCAGCAGCCCAGCGGGCCTAGTCCACAATGAGCAGTTCTTC. The chain couples TRBV7-8 to TRBJ2-1, with D possibly matching TRBD2 (6 bases). Germline V lookup: CDR1 SGHVS, CDR2 FQNEAQ. V shed 5 bases and J shed 5 bases, with 16 bases lying between them. The CDR3 runs 15 residues.

The chain links TRBV28 to TRBJ2-5; 8 bases are a match to TRBD1. This CDR3 is built from 14 residues. Trimming cost V 7 bases and J 3 bases; bases outside gene matches: 7. Germline assignment: CDR1 MDHEN and CDR2 SYDVKM. CDR3 sequence: CASNPADREETQYF. The CDR3 bases are TGTGCCAGCAACCCCGCGGACAGGGAAGAGACCCAGTACTTC.

The chain uses TRBV28 and TRBJ2-7; 14 bases agree with TRBD2. The CDR3 is 15 residues long. CDR1 MDHEN and CDR2 SYDVKM come from the germline V gene. J lost 3 bases, V lost 8 bases, and 6 bases had no gene match. CDR3 region: CASFKGLAGDYEQYF. The DNA for the CDR3 is TGTGCCAGCTTTAAGGGACTAGCGGGGGACTACGAGCAGTACTTC.

This clonotype was picked up one time. The V call is TRBV3-1, the J call TRBJ2-1; 7 bases align to TRBD2. The CDR3 extends over 14 amino acids. Germline V gives CDR1 LGHDT, CDR2 YNNKEL (reference sequence). V shed 3 bases, J shed 6 bases, and the junction held 5 bases outside the gene matches. The CDR3 region is CASSQGLKGNEQFF. The CDR3 DNA is TGTGCCAGCAGCCAGGGACTAAAGGGCAATGAGCAGTTCTTC.

The V call is TRBV6-5, the J call TRBJ2-3; 7 bases map to TRBD1. Germline loops: CDR1 MNHEY, CDR2 SVGAGI. With V trimmed by 5 bases and J by 3 bases, 5 bases remained unmatched. This CDR3 contains 14 residues. CDR3 sequence: CASSDRVPTDTQYF. In nucleotides, the CDR3 is TGTGCCAGCAGTGACAGGGTCCCGACAGATACGCAGTATTTT.

This clonotype has only one observation. The chain combines TRBV6-5 with TRBJ2-3; no clear D. Trimming pared 4 bases from V and 2 bases from J, leaving 7 bases between. In germline, CDR1 is MNHEY, CDR2 SVGAGI. The CDR3 runs 13 residues. This chain's CDR3 is CASSFTHTDTQYF. Written as DNA, the CDR3 is TGTGCCAGCAGTTTTACTCACACAGATACGCAGTATTTT.

The rearrangement joins TRBV18 to TRBJ2-4, with D uncertain. Germline loops: CDR1 KGHSH, CDR2 LQKENI. The V end was cut by 3 bases, the J end by 0 bases, with 9 bases between. The CDR3 runs 15 residues. The CDR3 protein is CASSPTALAKNIQYF. The CDR3 bases are TGTGCCAGCTCACCGACGGCACTAGCCAAAAACATTCAGTACTTC.

In DNA form, the CDR3 reads TGTGCCAGCAGCGAGGTCCAGGTCGGGGACACTGAAGCTTTCTTT. It yields the protein CASSEVQVGDTEAFF. The rearrangement joins TRBV6-5 to TRBJ1-1; D gene ambiguous. V was pared by 6 bases and J by 3 bases, with 17 bases between. The CDR3 covers 15 residues. Germline-derived CDR1 and CDR2 are MNHEY and SVGAGI.

The V gene is TRBV20-1, the J gene TRBJ2-3; possibly TRBD1 for D (6 bases). The length of the CDR3 is 13 residues. CDR1 is DFQATT, CDR2 SNEGSKA, per germline (reference sequence). V was trimmed by 6 bases and J by 1 base, leaving 11 bases between them. CDR3 protein: CSARDTGTDTQYF. In DNA form, the CDR3 reads TGCAGTGCACGGGACACCGGCACAGATACGCAGTATTTT.

This chain uses TRBV5-1 with TRBJ2-5, with TRBD2 as a possible D gene (6 bases). The V gene lost 7 bases and the J gene lost 2 bases, with 18 bases spanning the gap. From germline, CDR1 is SGHRS and CDR2 YFSETQ. The CDR3 totals 15 residues. In nucleotides, the CDR3 is TGCGCCAGCTCGTTGGGCGGGGAGGTTCAAGAGACCCAGTACTTC. Translation gives CASSLGGEVQETQYF.

The rearrangement uses TRBV28 and TRBJ2-5, with D uncertain. This CDR3 is built from 14 residues. Germline V gene lookup returns CDR1 MDHEN and CDR2 SYDVKM. The V gene lost 2 bases and the J gene lost 2 bases, with 9 bases spanning the gap. CDR3 protein: CASSLVAYQETQYF. CDR3 bases: TGTGCCAGCAGTTTAGTAGCCTATCAAGAGACCCAGTACTTC.

This chain uses TRBV10-1 with TRBJ2-1; TRBD2 aligns across 13 bases. Germline CDR1 is WNHNN and CDR2 is SYGVQD (reference sequence). V shed 2 bases and J 9 bases; nucleotides not matched to a gene: 4. CDR3 size: 15 residues. The CDR3 region has the DNA TGCGCCAGCAGTGAGCGTACTAGCGGGAGGGGTGAGCAGTTCTTC. It yields the protein CASSERTSGRGEQFF.